The 24 T cell receptor beta chains presented below share a single source sample, sequenced in a study of regulatory T cells in long-lasting Graves disease. Time point here: newly diagnosed GD, antithyroid drugs for less than 3 months. Scientists built the TCR library using RNA that was extracted from PBMCs. Researchers made TCR beta libraries by using iRepertoire HTBI primers and running Arm-PCR on CDR3 regions. A single record per CDR3 protein comes from TCRdb applying MiXCR to the multiplex PCR reads. This table has approximately 360,000 distinct CDR3 sequences, 12% appearing once. Another study also made use of these data, one on T cells in Graves' hyperthyroidism and ophthalmopathy.

The specimen comprised peripheral blood mononuclear cells (PBMCs), sampled at new diagnosis, from a patient treated with antithyroid drugs. The receptor set was obtained from a woman between 18 and 30 years old with Graves disease.

This clonotype was counted between two and nine times. The V call is TRBV6-1, the J call TRBJ1-2; D remains unclear. The CDR3 is made up of 12 amino acids. V was clipped by 8 bases and J by 6 bases, with 13 bases between them. Germline lookup yields CDR1 MNHNS and CDR2 SASEGT. The CDR3 protein is CASAAPSHGYTF. As DNA, the CDR3 is TGTGCCAGCGCGGCGCCGTCACATGGCTACACCTTC.

In its sample, this clonotype was seen many times. J is TRBJ2-3 and V is TRBV12-3 or TRBV12-4; no firm D call. The CDR3 spans 15 residues. V lost 3 bases, J lost 6 bases, and 16 bases lay in between. The CDR3 DNA reads as TGTGCCAGCAGTTTCCTGCCCGGACCCGGCGATACGCAGTATTTT. Protein product: CASSFLPGPGDTQYF.

Written as DNA, the CDR3 is TGTGCCAGCATGGAGCCCACCGGGACCTCTGGAAACACTGAAGCTTTCTTT. Translating it yields CASMEPTGTSGNTEAFF. The rearrangement uses TRBV6-1 and TRBJ1-1; tentative D call: TRBD1 (5 bases). The CDR3 runs to 17 residues. V lost 7 bases to trimming and J lost 2 bases, with 23 bases between them. Germline V gene data show CDR1 as MNHNS and CDR2 as SASEGT.

J is TRBJ1-4 and V is TRBV9; tentatively, D is TRBD1 (6 bases). V was pared by 4 bases and J by 3 bases, with 22 bases between. This CDR3 comprises 18 residues. CDR1 and CDR2 from the germline V gene are SGDLS and YYNGEE. The chain's CDR3 is CASSPRKGGADSNEKLFF. CDR3 nucleotide sequence: TGTGCCAGCAGCCCCCGGAAGGGGGGGGCAGACTCTAATGAAAAACTGTTTTTT.

This clonotype occurred many times. This chain links TRBV2 with TRBJ2-7; the D is unclear. V lost 6 bases and J lost 4, with 10 bases in between. The germline V gene encodes CDR1 SNHLY and CDR2 FYNNEI. The CDR3 contains 12 residues. Written as DNA, the CDR3 is TGTGCCAGCAGGTCGGAAGGATACGAGCAGTACTTC. It specifies CASRSEGYEQYF.

The J gene is TRBJ2-1, the V gene TRBV25-1; TRBD2 might be the D (6 bases). The length of the CDR3 is 14 residues. From germline, CDR1 is MGHDK and CDR2 SYGVNS. The V gene lost 8 bases and the J gene lost 9 bases, with 20 bases spanning the gap. Here the CDR3 reads CASRESSVNGEQFF. DNA of the CDR3: TGTGCCAGCCGAGAGTCTAGCGTGAATGGTGAGCAGTTCTTC.

This clonotype was observed a handful of times. CDR3 region: CASSYSGTSTDTQYF. The CDR3 bases are TGTGCCAGCAGTTACTCCGGGACTAGCACAGATACGCAGTATTTT. The chain is built from TRBV6-2 or TRBV6-3 and TRBJ2-3, with TRBD2 as a possible D gene (6 bases). The CDR3 covers 15 residues. Germline lookup yields CDR1 MNHEY and CDR2 SVGEGT. Trimming took off 0 bases at V and 0 bases at J, with 7 bases between the two ends.

The genes are TRBV20-1 and TRBJ1-4, with D tentatively TRBD1 (5 bases). Germline V CDR1 and CDR2: DFQATT, SNEGSKA (reference sequence). V lost 3 bases and J 7 bases, leaving 12 bases between the germline ends. The CDR3 is 13 amino acids. For the CDR3, the DNA is TGCAGTGCTAGCGAAGGGGCGGGTGAAAAACTGTTTTTT. It is translated as CSASEGAGEKLFF.

This clonotype was seen only a few times. The J gene is TRBJ1-1, the V gene TRBV20-1, with D maybe TRBD1 (5 bases). The CDR3 has 15 residues. Germline lookup yields CDR1 DFQATT and CDR2 SNEGSKA (reference sequence). Trimming shortened V by 0 bases and J by 3 bases, and 14 bases separated the two germline ends. CDR3 region: CSARDGAFWDTEAFF. The CDR3 DNA reads as TGCAGTGCTAGAGATGGGGCGTTCTGGGACACTGAAGCTTTCTTT.

This clonotype was seen only a few times. Germline is not matched at one junction end, which may reflect a read error. V usage is TRBV12-3 or TRBV12-4 and J usage is TRBJ2-1; the D is unclear. The CDR3 spans 15 residues. The CDR3: CASSQDQQSYNGQFF. The CDR3 DNA sequence: TGTGCCAGCAGCCAAGATCAACAGTCCTACAATGGGCAGTTCTTC.

The sample holds many counts of this clonotype. The J gene is TRBJ1-1, the V gene TRBV6-1; 10 bases are shared with TRBD1. Unmatched junction bases numbered 9, after V lost 5 bases and J lost 3 bases. The length of the CDR3 is 16 residues. Germline V gene sequence: CDR1 MNHNS, CDR2 SASEGT. CDR3 nucleotides: TGTGCCAGCAGTATGACAGGGGGCGCTTTGGACACTGAAGCTTTCTTT. This translates into CASSMTGGALDTEAFF.

The chain links TRBV12-3 or TRBV12-4 to TRBJ1-6, with unresolved D. This CDR3 spans 15 amino acids. V dropped 5 bases and J dropped 0 bases, with 8 bases sitting between them. For the CDR3, the DNA is TGTGCCAGCAGTACCATCTACTCCTATAATTCACCCCTCCACTTT. Translating it yields CASSTIYSYNSPLHF.

The sample holds many counts of this clonotype. The rearrangement joins TRBV28 to TRBJ2-1; 9 bases fit TRBD2. J gave up 4 bases and V 4 bases, and 8 bases lay outside the gene matches. The CDR3 spans 16 residues. Germline V CDR1 and CDR2: MDHEN, SYDVKM. The CDR3 protein is CASSWVRAGGYNEQFF. DNA of the CDR3: TGTGCCAGCAGTTGGGTGCGAGCGGGAGGATACAATGAGCAGTTCTTC.

In its sample, this clonotype was seen many times. The chain uses TRBV20-1 and TRBJ2-5; D is unresolved. Trimming took off 0 bases at V and 5 bases at J, with 19 bases between the two ends. CDR1 is DFQATT, CDR2 SNEGSKA, per germline (reference sequence). The length of the CDR3 is 16 residues. CDR3 nucleotide sequence: TGCAGTGCTAGAGACGATAAAAGACTCGAATGGGAGACCCAGTACTTC. Its protein product is CSARDDKRLEWETQYF.

This clonotype was recorded at least ten times. V usage is TRBV11-2 and J usage is TRBJ2-7, with D perhaps matching TRBD1 or TRBD2 (5 bases each). The V gene lost 5 bases and the J gene lost 2 bases, with 19 bases spanning the gap. This CDR3 region has 16 residues. Germline V lookup: CDR1 SGHAT, CDR2 FQNNGV. CDR3 sequence (DNA): TGTGCCAGCAGCCCAATTGCCCGGGACGGACCCTACGAGCAGTACTTC. Amino acids: CASSPIARDGPYEQYF. Filled out from reference TRBV11-2 and TRBJ2-7, the complete variable domain reads EAGVAQSPRYKIIEKRQSVAFWCNPISGHATLYWYQQILGQGPKLLIQFQNNGVVDDSQLPKDRFSAERLKGVDSTLKIQPAKLEDSAVYLCASSPIARDGPYEQYFGPGTRLTVT.

This clonotype has a handful of counts. CDR3 sequence reads: CASSLDQFTDGYTF. The DNA for the CDR3 is TGTGCCAGCAGCTTAGACCAGTTTACGGACGGCTACACCTTC. The chain joins TRBV7-2 to TRBJ1-2; D not resolved. In germline, CDR1 is SGHTA, CDR2 FQGNSA. This CDR3 contains 14 residues. V was shortened by 1 base and J by 8 bases, with 14 bases between the two germline ends. Based on the CDR3 plus reference TRBV7-2 and TRBJ1-2, the full variable domain is GAGVSQSPSNKVTEKGKDVELRCDPISGHTALYWYRQSLGQGLEFLIYFQGNSAPDKSGLPSDRFSAERTGGSVSTLTIQRTQQEDSAVYLCASSLDQFTDGYTFGSGTRLTVV.

The gene calls are TRBV5-1 and TRBJ2-5; D gene unclear. The germline gives CDR1 SGHRS, CDR2 YFSETQ. The CDR3 length is 12 residues. V lost 5 bases to trimming and J lost 0 bases, with 5 bases between them. The CDR3 is CASRVYQETQYF. CDR3 nucleotides: TGCGCCAGCAGAGTGTACCAAGAGACCCAGTACTTC.

This clonotype appeared a few times. The chain couples TRBV5-6 to TRBJ1-1; D perhaps matches TRBD1 (5 bases). CDR1 is SGHDT, CDR2 YYEEEE, per germline. CDR3 length: 13 residues. Between the trimmed V and J ends, which lost 3 bases and 2 bases, there was a span of 8 bases. CDR3 sequence (DNA): TGTGCCAGCAGCTGGGGGGTAAACACTGAAGCTTTCTTT. Its translation is CASSWGVNTEAFF.

The chain combines TRBV4-1 with TRBJ1-1; D unclear. V was trimmed by 6 bases and J by 6 bases, leaving 17 bases between them. The germline CDR1 and CDR2 sequences are MGHRA and YSYEKL. The CDR3 totals 14 residues. CDR3 amino acids: CASSPSSYPAEAFF. CDR3 in DNA: TGCGCCAGCAGTCCCTCGAGTTATCCCGCTGAAGCTTTCTTT.

This clonotype has ten or more counts. V usage is TRBV7-2 and J usage is TRBJ2-7; TRBD1 or TRBD2 may be the D gene (5 bases each). V shed 7 bases and J shed 7 bases, with 29 bases lying between them. The CDR3 loop spans 17 amino acids. CDR1 is SGHTA, CDR2 FQGNSA, per germline. The CDR3 sequence is CASIPQLWGSKVREQYV. In DNA, the CDR3 is TGTGCCAGCATCCCTCAGTTGTGGGGGTCGAAAGTGAGGGAGCAGTACGTC.

This clonotype was counted only a few times. A much larger clone lies a single base off, so this may be a read error. The chain combines TRBV7-9 with TRBJ2-3; D is possibly TRBD2 (5 bases). Germline-derived CDR1 and CDR2 are SEHNR and FQNEAQ (reference sequence). The length of the CDR3 is 14 residues. The CDR3 sequence is CATTLDRGNNEQSF. For the CDR3, the DNA is TGTGCCACCACCCTTGATCGGGGAAACAATGAGCAGTCCTTC.

Many counts were recorded for this clonotype. This chain links TRBV3-1 with TRBJ1-2; 8 bases match TRBD1. CDR3 length equals 12 residues. Trimming at V came to 5 bases and at J to 7 bases, leaving 3 bases not matched to a gene. Germline values: CDR1 LGHDT, CDR2 YNNKEL (reference sequence). Written as DNA, the CDR3 is TGTGCCAGCAGCGACACAGGGGGTGGCTACACCTTC. Translation gives CASSDTGGGYTF.

CDR3 loop: CASSRSDRGGNTIYF. CDR3 coding DNA: TGTGCCAGCAGCCGATCGGACAGGGGTGGAAACACCATATATTTT. The chain is built from TRBV7-6 and TRBJ1-3; 9 bases agree with TRBD1. This CDR3 is built from 15 residues. V gave up 5 bases and J gave up 3 bases; unmatched junction bases: 5. Germline V gives CDR1 SGHVS, CDR2 FNYEAQ.

V gene TRBV5-5 combines with J gene TRBJ1-2; D is undetermined. Germline CDR1 and CDR2: SGHKS and YYEKEE (reference sequence). The length of the CDR3 is 14 residues. V was cut by 0 bases and J by 6 bases, with 12 bases left in between. CDR3 protein: CASSLAPDNDGYTF. CDR3 DNA sequence: TGTGCCAGCAGCTTGGCCCCAGACAATGATGGCTACACCTTC.